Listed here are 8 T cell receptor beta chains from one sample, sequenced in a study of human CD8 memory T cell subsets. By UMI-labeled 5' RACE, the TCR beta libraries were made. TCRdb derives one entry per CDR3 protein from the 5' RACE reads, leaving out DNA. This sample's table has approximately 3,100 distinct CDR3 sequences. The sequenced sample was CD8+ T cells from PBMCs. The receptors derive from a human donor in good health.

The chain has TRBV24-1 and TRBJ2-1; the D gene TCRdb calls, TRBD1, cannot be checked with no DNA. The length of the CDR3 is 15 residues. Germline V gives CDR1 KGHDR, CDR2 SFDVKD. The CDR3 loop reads CATEPGTGEANEQFF.

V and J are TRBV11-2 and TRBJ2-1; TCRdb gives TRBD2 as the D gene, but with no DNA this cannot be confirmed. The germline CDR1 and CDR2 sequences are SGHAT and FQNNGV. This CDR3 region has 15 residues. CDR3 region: CASSLDFGGNNEQFF.

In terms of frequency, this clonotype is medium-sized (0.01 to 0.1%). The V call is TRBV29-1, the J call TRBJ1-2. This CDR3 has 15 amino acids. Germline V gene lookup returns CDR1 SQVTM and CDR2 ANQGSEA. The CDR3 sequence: CSVEVKGSKGYGYTF. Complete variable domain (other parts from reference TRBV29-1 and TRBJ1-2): SAVISQKPSRDICQRGTSLTIQCQVDSQVTMMFWYRQQPGQSLTLIATANQGSEATYESGFVIDKFPISRPNLTFSTLTVSNMSPEDSSIYLCSVEVKGSKGYGYTFGSGTRLTVV.

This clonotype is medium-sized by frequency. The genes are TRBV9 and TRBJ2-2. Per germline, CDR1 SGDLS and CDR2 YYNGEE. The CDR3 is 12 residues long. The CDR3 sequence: CASSLDTGELFF.

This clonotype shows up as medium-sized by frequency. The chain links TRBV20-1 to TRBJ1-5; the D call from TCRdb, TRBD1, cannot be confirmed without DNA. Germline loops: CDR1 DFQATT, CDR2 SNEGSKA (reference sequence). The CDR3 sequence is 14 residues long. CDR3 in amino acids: CSASGTAENQPQHF.

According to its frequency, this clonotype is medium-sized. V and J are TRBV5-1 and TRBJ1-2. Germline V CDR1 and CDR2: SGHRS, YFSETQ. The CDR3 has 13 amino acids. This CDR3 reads CASSANSNYGYTF.

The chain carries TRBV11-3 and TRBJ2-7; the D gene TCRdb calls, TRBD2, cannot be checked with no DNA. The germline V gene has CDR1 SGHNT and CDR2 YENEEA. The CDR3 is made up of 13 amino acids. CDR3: CASSIAGGSEQYF.

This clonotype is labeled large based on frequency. CDR3: CASSPSKGTATDTQYF. The chain joins TRBV11-2 to TRBJ2-3; the D call from TCRdb, TRBD1, cannot be confirmed without DNA. This CDR3 is built from 16 residues. From germline, CDR1 is SGHAT and CDR2 FQNNGV.